The 7 T cell receptor beta chains listed next were all sequenced from one sample in a study of CD8 T cells in ankylosing spondylitis. TCRdb reprocessed the 5' RACE reads with MiXCR, giving one entry per CDR3 protein. The table lists 200,000 to 250,000 distinct CDR3 sequences, roughly 10% of them singletons. Sequenced material: blood, either unsorted or a sorted T cell fraction (not recorded which). These receptors were obtained from a male donor with ankylosing spondylitis or in good health (not recorded which).

This clonotype was detected only a few times. This chain connects TRBV27 to TRBJ1-1; D is possibly TRBD1 (5 bases). The CDR3 runs to 14 residues. V lost 6 bases and J lost 5, with 16 bases in between. Germline V gene sequence: CDR1 MNHEY, CDR2 SMNVEV (reference sequence). The DNA for the CDR3 is TGTGCCAGCAGCCGTGTTCAGGGACGGACTGAAGCTTTCTTT. It encodes CASSRVQGRTEAFF.

This clonotype was detected ten times or more. The chain combines TRBV20-1 with TRBJ2-2; D is uncertain. Germline V gene lookup returns CDR1 DFQATT and CDR2 SNEGSKA (reference sequence). CDR3 length: 13 residues. The V gene lost 0 bases and the J gene lost 4 bases, with 6 bases spanning the gap. The CDR3 DNA reads TGCAGTGCTAGAGATCCAGTCACCGGGGAGCTGTTTTTT. It specifies CSARDPVTGELFF.

In its sample, this clonotype was seen a few times. V gene TRBV11-2 combines with J gene TRBJ2-1; 10 nucleotides line up with TRBD2. Germline CDR1 and CDR2: SGHAT and FQNNGV. V was pared by 6 bases and J by 8 bases, with 13 bases of the junction left unmatched. The CDR3 runs 16 residues. Here the CDR3 reads CASRSPSGGALYEQFF. The CDR3 nucleotides are TGTGCCAGCAGGTCACCGAGCGGGGGGGCCTTGTATGAGCAGTTCTTC. The variable domain in full, completed from reference TRBV11-2 and TRBJ2-1, reads EAGVAQSPRYKIIEKRQSVAFWCNPISGHATLYWYQQILGQGPKLLIQFQNNGVVDDSQLPKDRFSAERLKGVDSTLKIQPAKLEDSAVYLCASRSPSGGALYEQFFGPGTRLTVL.

At least ten counts were recorded for this clonotype. This chain uses TRBV20-1 with TRBJ2-7; 9 nucleotides line up with TRBD1. The CDR3 covers 13 residues. Germline values: CDR1 DFQATT, CDR2 SNEGSKA (reference sequence). Germline trimming cut 6 bases from V and 2 bases from J; bases unmatched to any gene: 5. CDR3 region: CSAMTGGAYEQYF. Written as DNA, the CDR3 is TGCAGTGCAATGACAGGGGGAGCCTACGAGCAGTACTTC.

The rearrangement joins TRBV15 to TRBJ2-1, with D unresolved. The CDR3 totals 16 residues. V was cut by 3 bases and J by 3 bases, with 15 bases left in between. Germline loops: CDR1 LNHNV, CDR2 YYDKDF (reference sequence). CDR3 coding DNA: TGTGCCACCAGCAGCGCCCTAGGACCAGGCTACAATGAGCAGTTCTTC. This translates into CATSSALGPGYNEQFF.

V and J are TRBV7-8 and TRBJ2-1, with a possible D match to TRBD2 (5 bases). Germline V gives CDR1 SGHVS, CDR2 FQNEAQ. CDR3 length equals 13 residues. V lost 5 bases to trimming and J lost 14 bases, with 19 bases between them. The CDR3 region has the DNA TGTGCCAGCAGCCTCCTTACTTATTCGGGGAAGTTCTTC. It specifies CASSLLTYSGKFF.

This clonotype has at least ten counts. The J gene is TRBJ2-3, the V gene TRBV9, with D possibly matching TRBD1 (5 bases). This CDR3 is 17 amino acids long. Germline-derived CDR1 and CDR2 are SGDLS and YYNGEE. V was shortened by 0 bases and J by 0 bases, with 14 bases between the two germline ends. The CDR3, as DNA: TGTGCCAGCAGCGTAGGAATAGGCGACAGAAGCACAGATACGCAGTATTTT. It yields the protein CASSVGIGDRSTDTQYF. Full variable domain (remainder filled in from reference TRBV9 and TRBJ2-3): DSGVTQTPKHLITATGQRVTLRCSPRSGDLSVYWYQQSLDQGLQFLIQYYNGEERAKGNILERFSAQQFPDLHSELNLSSLELGDSALYFCASSVGIGDRSTDTQYFGPGTRLTVL.